Listed below are T cell receptor beta chains from one sample, sequenced in a study of PD-1 blockade in classical Hodgkin lymphoma. The table came from immunoSEQ multiplex PCR; TCRdb's copy has only in-frame clones and leaves some out. This sample has around 24,000 clones, with around two thirds found just once. Sample: peripheral blood mononuclear cells (PBMCs), taken before the second cycle of nivolumab. These receptors all come from a human donor with classical Hodgkin lymphoma. Both conserved end residues are part of each CDR3. The D gene is left open where the match is weak.

>11|NA|TRBV18
CASSRTDTQYF
>14|NA|TRBV7-2
CASSLAEFRYGYTF
>16|TRBD1|TRBV28
CASGTGQTYSNQPQHF
>13|NA|TRBV6-6
CASRLPTGETQYF
>16|NA|TRBV6-5
CASSYSPGAPDSPLHF
>13|NA|TRBV7-2
CASSTGSGQPQHF
>11|NA|TRBV20-1
CSASQGNEQFF
>14|NA|TRBV7-2
CASSKDTLNQPQHF
>15|TRBD1|TRBV19
CASSKGQGSAYEQYF
>14|NA|TRBV7-2
CASSSGPVIETQYF
>16|NA|TRBV10-3
CAISESPDNSGNTIYF
>14|NA|TRBV19
CASKEAGQGPEQYF
>15|TRBD1|TRBV6-5
CASSPGDREASPLHF
>13|NA|TRBV19
CASSPRQYYGYTF
>12|NA|TRBV25-1
CASSVPGETQYF
>15|NA|TRBV5-1
CASSLEAGINYGYTF
>13|NA|TRBV30
CAWGRDRPYGYTF
>16|TRBD1|TRBV5-1
CASSGTGTGGRVGYTF
>16|NA|TRBV21-1
CASSKRGVAGGYEQYF
>14|NA|TRBV7-2
CASSLHSSGNTIYF
>16|TRBD2|TRBV4-1
CASSPPHGGRQETQYF
>13|NA|TRBV28
CASIHLVTGELFF
>17|NA|TRBV5-6
CASSLLAPGSGANVLTF
>12|NA|TRBV28
CASSPWGGELFF
>15|NA|TRBV18
CASSPGTGGEETQYF
>14|NA|TRBV27
CASSLYGLDYGYTF
>15|NA|TRBV5-1
CASSLESTPADTQYF
>13|TRBD1|TRBV28
CASSHLGTEGYTF
>16|NA|TRBV9
CASSVVPGFPGNTIYF
>14|NA|TRBV9
CASSVATGNTEAFF
>13|NA|TRBV29-1
CSVEQGLVETQYF
>16|NA|TRBV5-1
CASSWVRGWDTDTQYF
>16|TRBD2|TRBV19
CASSMTSGRAYNEQFF
>15|TRBD1|TRBV5-1
CASSLVPGGIQPQHF
>15|NA|TRBV9
CASSVGGRVADTQYF
>14|NA|TRBV6-5
CASSYSRVNYGYTF
>12|NA|TRBV29-1
CSVEERDYEQYF
>14|TRBD1|TRBV7-9
CASKGQGAGNTIYF
>13|NA|TRBV18
CASSPTENTEAFF
>15|TRBD1|TRBV19
CASSTSQGPNQPQHF
>14|NA|TRBV7-9
CASSLGGSGNTIYF
>15|TRBD2|TRBV19
CVSSLTSSSSYEQYF
>16|TRBD2|TRBV19
CASSRGGGSSYNEQFF
>15|TRBD1|TRBV19
CASSRMGTATDTQYF
>13|NA|TRBV19
CASSPGSINEQYF
>14|TRBD2|TRBV10-3
CAISEFRGVYEQYF
>15|TRBD2|TRBV7-9
CASSYGGSQGYEQYF
>14|TRBD1|TRBV2
CASRLDRANQPQHF
>15|TRBD1|TRBV9
CASSVGTGGTDTQYF
>15|TRBD1|TRBV6-5
CASSAGTGGVYGYTF